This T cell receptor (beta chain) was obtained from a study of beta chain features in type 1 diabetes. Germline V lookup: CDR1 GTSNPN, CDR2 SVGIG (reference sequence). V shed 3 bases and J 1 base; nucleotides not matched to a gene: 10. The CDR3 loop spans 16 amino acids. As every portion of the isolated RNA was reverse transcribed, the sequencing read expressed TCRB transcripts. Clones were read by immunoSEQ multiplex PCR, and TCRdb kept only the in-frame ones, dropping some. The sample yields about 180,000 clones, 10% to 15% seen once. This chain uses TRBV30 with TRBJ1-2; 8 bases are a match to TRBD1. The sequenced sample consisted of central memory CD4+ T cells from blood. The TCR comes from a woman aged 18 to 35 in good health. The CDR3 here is CAWRGRGQGFNYGYTF. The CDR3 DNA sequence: TGTGCCTGGAGGGGTCGTGGACAGGGCTTTAACTATGGCTACACCTTC.